This passage covers 23 T cell receptor beta chains from one sample sequenced in a study of T cells in Graves' hyperthyroidism and ophthalmopathy. RNA transcripts were the template for amplifying TCR beta CDR3 regions. The HTBI primer set served for first-round RT-PCR of the TCR CDR3. MiXCR was run by TCRdb on the multiplex PCR reads, yielding one entry per CDR3 protein. The repertoire holds about 160,000 distinct CDR3 sequences, 9.4% seen once, with more than 20% in the top ten. Sequenced input: blood. The receptors come from a woman in her late teens or twenties with Graves' hyperthyroidism that later progressed to Graves' ophthalmopathy.

The chain couples TRBV15 to TRBJ1-6, with D possibly being TRBD1 (6 bases). V was pared by 6 bases and J by 0 bases, with 27 bases between. This CDR3 spans 21 amino acids. The germline gives CDR1 LNHNV, CDR2 YYDKDF (reference sequence). The CDR3, as DNA: TGTGCCACCAGTATTCGGATGTCGGCAGGGGCCCTCAGCTCCTATAATTCACCCCTCCACTTT. Encoded protein: CATSIRMSAGALSSYNSPLHF.

In this sample, this clonotype turned up many times. V gene TRBV13 combines with J gene TRBJ1-1, with D perhaps matching TRBD1 (6 bases). The CDR3 covers 15 residues. CDR1 is PRHDT and CDR2 is FYEKMQ in the germline V gene (reference sequence). With 5 bases removed from V and 1 base from J, the gap between germline ends came to 14 bases. CDR3 region: CASSPIVGANTEAFF. CDR3 bases: TGTGCCAGCAGCCCGATAGTGGGGGCGAACACTGAAGCTTTCTTT. Variable domain in full (rest from reference TRBV13 and TRBJ1-1): AAGVIQSPRHLIKEKRETATLKCYPIPRHDTVYWYQQGPGQDPQFLISFYEKMQSDKGSIPDRFSAQQFSDYHSELNMSSLELGDSALYFCASSPIVGANTEAFFGQGTRLTVV.

Points on this clonotype: A much bigger clone sits one base away, suggesting this may be a read error. The V call is TRBV5-5, the J call TRBJ2-2; 7 bases line up with TRBD2. In germline, CDR1 is SGHKS, CDR2 YYEKEE (reference sequence). The CDR3 is 15 residues long. The CDR3 coding sequence is TGTACCAGCAGCTATGGGGGAGGGGACACCGGGGAGCTGTTTTTT. This codes for CTSSYGGGDTGELFF.

This clonotype was recorded a few times. The CDR3 carries no conserved terminal phenylalanine or tryptophan, so it likely arises from a read error. The chain has TRBV20-1 and TRBJ1-2, with D hard to call. CDR3 length: 11 amino acids. V was trimmed by 3 bases and J by 2 bases, leaving 4 bases between them. Germline loops: CDR1 DFQATT, CDR2 SNEGSKA (reference sequence). The CDR3 DNA reads as TGCAGTGCTAGGATAAACTATGGCTACACCCTC. This translates into CSARINYGYTL.

This clonotype was recorded at least ten times. The chain is built from TRBV29-1 and TRBJ2-1; 10 bases align to TRBD1. With V trimmed by 5 bases and J by 6 bases, 7 bases remained unmatched. The CDR3 covers 14 residues. Per germline, CDR1 SQVTM and CDR2 ANQGSEA. The CDR3 is CSVPDRGASNEQFF. CDR3 DNA: TGCAGCGTTCCGGACAGGGGGGCATCCAATGAGCAGTTCTTC.

This clonotype was recorded at least ten times. The chain recombines TRBV24-1 with TRBJ1-5; D gene uncertain. This CDR3 spans 15 amino acids. The germline V and J ends were trimmed by 3 bases and 4 bases, with 12 bases remaining between them. From germline, CDR1 is KGHDR and CDR2 SFDVKD. The CDR3 nucleotides read TGTGCCACCAGTGATCCCCCCTCCGCGAATCAGCCCCAGCATTTT. Its translation: CATSDPPSANQPQHF.

This clonotype was counted ten times or more. This chain uses TRBV7-3 with TRBJ1-1; D might be TRBD1 (5 bases). The V end was cut by 5 bases, the J end by 6 bases, with 13 bases between. Per germline, CDR1 SGHTA and CDR2 FQGTGA. The CDR3 is made up of 13 amino acids. The CDR3 DNA reads TGTGCCAGCAGCCAGGGACCCGTATCTGAAGCTTTCTTT. Translated: CASSQGPVSEAFF.

Ten or more counts support this clonotype. The chain carries TRBV27 and TRBJ1-5; D perhaps matches TRBD1 (6 bases). Trimming removed 4 bases at V and 7 bases at J, with 17 bases between. CDR3 length equals 15 residues. Germline lookup yields CDR1 MNHEY and CDR2 SMNVEV (reference sequence). For the CDR3, the DNA is TGTGCCAGCAGTTCCAGTACAGGGAGCGGGCAGCCCCAGCATTTT. This codes for CASSSSTGSGQPQHF.

This clonotype was seen more than once but under ten times. This chain uses TRBV19 with TRBJ2-1; the D is unclear. Germline values: CDR1 LNHDA, CDR2 SQIVND (reference sequence). The CDR3 is made up of 18 amino acids. V lost 1 base and J 4 bases, leaving 20 bases between the germline ends. CDR3 sequence reads: CASSIGIFGPGRYNEQFF. CDR3 in DNA: TGTGCCAGTAGTATAGGAATATTCGGCCCCGGGCGATACAATGAGCAGTTCTTC.

This clonotype was counted many times. The CDR3 sequence is CASSPSSSYNSPLHF. DNA for the CDR3: TGTGCCAGCAGCCCAAGTAGCTCCTATAATTCACCCCTCCACTTT. The rearrangement uses TRBV11-2 and TRBJ1-6; D unclear. With 5 bases removed from V and 0 bases from J, the gap between germline ends came to 8 bases. Germline CDR1 and CDR2: SGHAT and FQNNGV. The CDR3 is 15 residues long.

At least ten counts were recorded for this clonotype. The V and J genes are TRBV10-3 and TRBJ2-1; D assignment may be TRBD1 or TRBD2 (5 bases each). V shed 5 bases and J shed 9 bases, with 11 bases lying between them. Germline CDR1 ENHRY, CDR2 SYGVKD. This CDR3 has 12 amino acids. The CDR3 spells CAISRGDGEQFF. DNA of the CDR3: TGTGCCATCAGTCGTGGGGACGGTGAGCAGTTCTTC.

This clonotype was observed at least ten times. The chain couples TRBV7-2 to TRBJ2-7; D unresolved. V dropped 1 base and J dropped 0 bases, with 4 bases sitting between them. The CDR3 length is 13 residues. Germline values: CDR1 SGHTA, CDR2 FQGNSA. In DNA form, the CDR3 reads TGTGCCAGCAGCTTAGGTTTCTCCTACGAGCAGTACTTC. Protein sequence: CASSLGFSYEQYF.

This clonotype occurred many times. One end of the junction fails to match germline, which may point to a read error. The chain combines TRBV7-3 with TRBJ2-5; D unclear. Germline V gene lookup returns CDR1 SGHTA and CDR2 FQGTGA. The CDR3 length is 16 residues. The CDR3, as DNA: TGTGCCAGCAGCTTACCCGGCTGGGCAGCCCTAGAGGCCCAGTACTTC. It encodes CASSLPGWAALEAQYF.

In this sample, this clonotype turned up many times. The chain carries TRBV6-1 and TRBJ2-1, with D possibly being TRBD2 (6 bases). The CDR3 has 15 amino acids. CDR1 is MNHNS and CDR2 is SASEGT in the germline V gene. The germline V and J ends were trimmed by 2 bases and 6 bases, with 14 bases remaining between them. The chain's CDR3 is CASSEPGLGRNEQFF. For the CDR3, the DNA is TGTGCCAGCAGTGAACCGGGACTGGGGCGCAATGAGCAGTTCTTC.

Many counts were recorded for this clonotype. CDR3 protein: CASSASQETQYF. The DNA of the CDR3 is TGCGCCAGCAGTGCCAGCCAAGAGACCCAGTACTTC. The rearrangement links TRBV10-2 to TRBJ2-5, with D uncertain. The CDR3 runs 12 residues. Trimming removed 4 bases from V and 1 base from J, with 4 bases in between. The germline CDR1 and CDR2 sequences are WSHSY and SAAADI.

This clonotype has more than one count but fewer than ten. J is TRBJ2-5 and V is TRBV25-1; unclear D gene. CDR1 and CDR2 from the germline V gene are MGHDK and SYGVNS. Trimming took 2 bases from V and 2 from J, leaving 9 bases between them. The CDR3 has 14 amino acids. CDR3 sequence reads: CASSEKAEQETQYF. CDR3 coding DNA: TGTGCCAGCAGTGAAAAGGCGGAACAAGAGACCCAGTACTTC.

The sample holds many counts of this clonotype. This chain links TRBV6-1 with TRBJ2-5, with 7 bases matching TRBD1. Germline V lookup: CDR1 MNHNS, CDR2 SASEGT. This CDR3 contains 12 residues. J was trimmed by 5 bases and V by 6 bases; bases with no gene match: 3. This CDR3 is CASRGQVETQYF. The CDR3 coding sequence is TGTGCCAGCAGAGGACAGGTCGAGACCCAGTACTTC.

This clonotype came up many times. The CDR3 sequence is CASSPQDRVYGYTF. CDR3 coding DNA: TGTGCCAGCTCACCACAAGACAGGGTCTATGGCTACACCTTC. The genes are TRBV18 and TRBJ1-2; 7 positions agree with TRBD1. V shed 1 base, J shed 4 bases, and the junction held 3 bases outside the gene matches. Per the germline V gene, CDR1 is KGHSH and CDR2 is LQKENI. This CDR3 is 14 amino acids long.

This clonotype has ten or more counts. This chain links TRBV7-8 with TRBJ1-1; 7 bases align to TRBD1. Germline CDR1 SGHVS, CDR2 FQNEAQ. The CDR3 sequence is 15 residues long. The V and J ends lost 4 bases and 1 base, in that order; junction bases with no gene match: 6. The CDR3 is CASSWYNRGNTEAFF. The CDR3 nucleotides are TGTGCCAGCAGCTGGTATAACAGGGGGAACACTGAAGCTTTCTTT.

In its sample, this clonotype was seen a few times. V gene TRBV10-3 combines with J gene TRBJ1-2; 7 positions match TRBD1. CDR3 length: 15 amino acids. Germline-derived CDR1 and CDR2 are ENHRY and SYGVKD. The ends lost 0 bases at V and 4 bases at J; junction bases unmatched: 5. CDR3 in amino acids: CAISESRGQSYGYTF. The CDR3 DNA reads as TGTGCCATCAGTGAGTCTAGGGGACAGTCCTATGGCTACACCTTC.

This chain uses TRBV5-5 with TRBJ2-7, with 7 bases aligning to TRBD1. After removal of 4 bases from V and 3 bases from J, the junction contained 7 bases not matched to a gene. CDR1 and CDR2 (germline): SGHKS, YYEKEE (reference sequence). This CDR3 is 14 amino acids long. The CDR3 DNA sequence: TGTGCCAGCAGCATAGGGACAGATTACTACGAGCAGTACTTC. Protein product: CASSIGTDYYEQYF.

This clonotype came up many times. DNA for the CDR3: TGTGCCAGCCTACTAGCGGGGACGCCCAGCACAGATACGCAGTATTTT. This encodes CASLLAGTPSTDTQYF. The rearrangement joins TRBV28 to TRBJ2-3, with TRBD2 matching 10 bases. This CDR3 region has 16 residues. V was clipped by 8 bases and J by 0 bases; unmatched bases: 8. Germline V gene data show CDR1 as MDHEN and CDR2 as SYDVKM.

V and J are TRBV20-1 and TRBJ2-1; no firm D call. This CDR3 is built from 15 residues. The germline gives CDR1 DFQATT, CDR2 SNEGSKA (reference sequence). The CDR3 DNA reads as TGCAGCGCCCTTATTTTGACATCTTCCTACAATGAGCAGTTCTTC. This sequence encodes CSALILTSSYNEQFF.